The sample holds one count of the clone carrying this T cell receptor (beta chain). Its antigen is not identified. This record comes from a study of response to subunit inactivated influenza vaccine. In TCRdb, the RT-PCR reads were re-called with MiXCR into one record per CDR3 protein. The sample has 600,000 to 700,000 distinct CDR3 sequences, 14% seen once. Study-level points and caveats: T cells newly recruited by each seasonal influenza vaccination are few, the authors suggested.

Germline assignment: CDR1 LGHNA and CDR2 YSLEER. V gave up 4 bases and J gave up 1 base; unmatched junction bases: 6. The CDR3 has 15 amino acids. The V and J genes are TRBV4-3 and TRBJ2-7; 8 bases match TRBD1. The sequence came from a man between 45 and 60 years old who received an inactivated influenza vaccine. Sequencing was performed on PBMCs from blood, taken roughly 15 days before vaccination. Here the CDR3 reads CASSLDRGYSYEQYF. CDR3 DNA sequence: TGCGCCAGCAGCCTAGACAGGGGCTATTCCTACGAGCAGTACTTC.